These 8 T cell receptor beta chains were all obtained from the same sample, sequenced in a study of cytomegalovirus exposure and HLA in healthy donors (TCRdb year 2017). Receptor amplification or capture employed the immunoSEQ multiplex PCR assay. The multiplex PCR relied on a mix of 60 forward primers for TCR Vbeta segments and 13 reverse primers for TCR Jbeta segments. TCRdb retrieved this table from immuneACCESS and kept in-frame rearrangements only. Not all clones are present; in checked studies, unresolved V genes account for under half, and no reason is known for the remainder. Across this sample there are 130,000 or so clones, with about four fifths seen only once. Together, the top ten hold 5% to 6% of the sample. The sample was PBMCs. The receptors here all came from a young man in good health and CMV-seronegative.

The CDR3 coding sequence is TGCGCCAGCAGCCAAGAAATGGGCGGGAGGGACGAGCAGTACTTC. It is translated as CASSQEMGGRDEQYF. The chain combines TRBV4-3 with TRBJ2-7; 9 positions match TRBD2. The CDR3 is 15 amino acids. The V segment lost 0 bases and the J segment 5 bases; nucleotides outside the gene matches: 5. The germline gives CDR1 LGHNA, CDR2 YSLEER.

This clone was recorded once. The V and J genes are TRBV30 and TRBJ2-7; D not certain. Germline CDR1 is GTSNPN and CDR2 is SVGIG (reference sequence). The CDR3 contains 12 residues. Trimming took off 4 bases at V and 3 bases at J, with 10 bases between the two ends. CDR3 residues: CAWIENNYEQYF. The CDR3 bases are TGTGCCTGGATCGAGAATAACTACGAGCAGTACTTC.

The rearrangement uses TRBV9 and TRBJ1-2, with D perhaps matching TRBD1 (6 bases). The CDR3 consists of 13 residues. Germline values: CDR1 SGDLS, CDR2 YYNGEE. Trimming took 2 bases from V and 8 from J, leaving 13 bases between them. The CDR3 loop reads CASSVQGTDGYTF. The CDR3 bases are TGTGCCAGCAGCGTGCAGGGGACGGACGGCTACACCTTC.

As DNA, the CDR3 is TGCGCCAGCAGCCAGGACGTATCGGGAGACCTTAACTATGGCTACACCTTC. The encoded protein is CASSQDVSGDLNYGYTF. The chain joins TRBV4-1 to TRBJ1-2; D not resolved. This CDR3 is built from 17 residues. V lost 3 bases and J 1 base, leaving 18 bases between the germline ends. Per the germline V gene, CDR1 is MGHRA and CDR2 is YSYEKL.

This rearrangement joins TRBV7-8 to TRBJ1-2; possible D gene TRBD1, 5 bases. Trimming removed 1 base at V and 5 bases at J, with 5 bases between. Germline loops: CDR1 SGHVS, CDR2 FQNEAQ. This CDR3 is built from 12 residues. This chain's CDR3 is CASSLEGYGYTF. CDR3 coding DNA: TGTGCCAGCAGCTTAGAGGGGTATGGCTACACCTTC.

The V and J genes are TRBV6-5 and TRBJ1-5; D is ambiguous. The germline V and J ends were trimmed by 0 bases and 4 bases, with 4 bases remaining between them. The V gene's germline CDR1 is MNHEY and CDR2 SVGAGI. CDR3 length equals 13 residues. CDR3 sequence reads: CASSYSENQPQHF. The CDR3 DNA follows: TGTGCCAGCAGTTACTCAGAGAATCAGCCCCAGCATTTT.

This clone was recorded a few times. The chain couples TRBV19 to TRBJ2-2, with TRBD2 as a possible D gene (7 bases). V lost 0 bases and J lost 7, with 15 bases in between. The CDR3 covers 16 residues. Per germline, CDR1 LNHDA and CDR2 SQIVND (reference sequence). CDR3 sequence: CASSIDGGAQVGELFF. DNA of the CDR3: TGTGCCAGTAGTATAGATGGGGGGGCGCAGGTCGGGGAGCTGTTTTTT.

This chain links TRBV18 with TRBJ1-4, with 7 bases matching TRBD1. V lost 6 bases to trimming and J lost 8 bases; unmatched junction nucleotides: 18. The germline gives CDR1 KGHSH, CDR2 LQKENI. This CDR3 region has 17 residues. Here the CDR3 reads CASSPRQGFERNEKLFF. As DNA, the CDR3 is TGTGCCAGCTCGCCCAGACAGGGTTTCGAGAGGAACGAAAAACTGTTTTTT.